This T cell receptor (beta chain) was captured by sequencing in a study of tumour-infiltrating T cells in Burkitt lymphoma. Study-level information: All epidemiological Burkitt lymphoma subtypes were represented in the cohort. Repertoire clonality predicted overall and progression-free survival.

Overall study findings and caveats: Public clonotypes, several, appeared across numerous Burkitt lymphoma patients.

A note on this clone: What it binds is not known.

The assay was immunoSEQ multiplex PCR, and TCRdb's table has in-frame clones only and misses some. The sample shows about 50,000 clones, 30% to 40% of them seen only once. This receptor was obtained from a human donor with Burkitt lymphoma. Sequenced: tumor tissue.

The CDR3 DNA reads TGTGCCAGTAGTAGGGGTTACGAGCAGTACTTC. It specifies CASSRGYEQYF. The rearrangement links TRBV19 to TRBJ2-7; unclear D gene. Trimming left V 4 bases short and J 4 bases short, with 5 bases between. Germline V gene data show CDR1 as LNHDA and CDR2 as SQIVND (reference sequence). CDR3 length equals 11 residues.